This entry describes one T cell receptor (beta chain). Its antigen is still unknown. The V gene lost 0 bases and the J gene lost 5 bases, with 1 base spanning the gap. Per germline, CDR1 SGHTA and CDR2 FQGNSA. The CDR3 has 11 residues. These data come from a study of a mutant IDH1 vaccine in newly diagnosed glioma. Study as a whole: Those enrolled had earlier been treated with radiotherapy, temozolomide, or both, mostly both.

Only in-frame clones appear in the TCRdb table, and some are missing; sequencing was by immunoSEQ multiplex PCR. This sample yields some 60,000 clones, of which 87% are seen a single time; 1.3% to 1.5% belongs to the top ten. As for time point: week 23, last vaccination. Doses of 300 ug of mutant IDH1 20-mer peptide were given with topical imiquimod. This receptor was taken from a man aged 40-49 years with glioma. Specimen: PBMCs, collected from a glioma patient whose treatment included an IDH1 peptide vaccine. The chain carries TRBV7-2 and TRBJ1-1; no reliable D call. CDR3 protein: CASSLATEAFF. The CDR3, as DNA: TGTGCCAGCAGCTTAGCGACTGAAGCTTTCTTT.